One sample yielded the 32 T cell receptor beta chains listed below, sequenced in a study of blood T cell repertoires in COVID-19. The protocol was immunoSEQ multiplex PCR, while the TCRdb copy is restricted to in-frame clones and leaves out a portion. The table includes some 90,000 clones, around 88% detected once. The material sequenced was peripheral blood. These receptor sequences come from a woman of 80 years or more with acute or convalescent COVID-19.

The chain combines TRBV5-5 with TRBJ2-7, with 10 bases that match TRBD2. Germline V gene data show CDR1 as SGHKS and CDR2 as YYEKEE (reference sequence). The CDR3 totals 14 residues. V trimming: 2 bases; J trimming: 4 bases; junction bases outside the gene matches: 3. CDR3 nucleotide sequence: TGTGCCAGCAGCTTAGCGGGGGGGCCTTACGAGCAGTACTTC. The encoded protein is CASSLAGGPYEQYF. The entire variable domain, with the rest obtained from reference TRBV5-5 and TRBJ2-7, is as follows: DAGVTQSPTHLIKTRGQQVTLRCSPISGHKSVSWYQQVLGQGPQFIFQYYEKEERGRGNFPDRFSARQFPNYSSELNVNALLLGDSALYLCASSLAGGPYEQYFGPGTRLTVT.

The chain carries TRBV18 and TRBJ2-3; D remains ambiguous. The CDR3 contains 14 residues. V gave up 1 base and J gave up 6 bases, with 11 bases separating them. Germline V gene lookup returns CDR1 KGHSH and CDR2 LQKENI. The CDR3 nucleotides read TGTGCCAGCTCACCACTGCACCCCGGGGATACGCAGTATTTT. Translating it yields CASSPLHPGDTQYF.

The chain recombines TRBV9 with TRBJ1-3; D is possibly TRBD1 (6 bases). Trimming left V 4 bases short and J 0 bases short, with 17 bases between. This CDR3 has 17 residues. Germline values: CDR1 SGDLS, CDR2 YYNGEE. This chain's CDR3 is CASSTAPAGASGNTIYF. In DNA form, the CDR3 reads TGTGCCAGCAGCACTGCCCCCGCAGGGGCCTCTGGAAACACCATATATTTT.

This sequence joins TRBV9 and TRBJ2-7; 9 bases match TRBD1. This CDR3 comprises 14 residues. V lost 4 bases to trimming and J lost 6 bases; unmatched junction nucleotides: 8. Per germline, CDR1 SGDLS and CDR2 YYNGEE. CDR3 in amino acids: CASSPGTGLGEQYF. CDR3 sequence (DNA): TGTGCCAGCAGCCCAGGGACAGGGCTCGGCGAGCAGTACTTC.

This chain links TRBV11-3 with TRBJ1-2; 7 bases align to TRBD1. Germline V lookup: CDR1 SGHNT, CDR2 YENEEA. Trimming removed 2 bases from V and 10 bases from J; junction bases left unmatched: 10. The CDR3 spans 14 residues. The CDR3 reads CASSLRQGPANYTF. CDR3 DNA sequence: TGTGCCAGCAGCTTAAGACAGGGCCCTGCAAACTACACCTTC.

The rearrangement joins TRBV19 to TRBJ1-1; 8 bases line up with TRBD1. This CDR3 region has 16 residues. Germline values: CDR1 LNHDA, CDR2 SQIVND (reference sequence). The V and J ends lost 2 bases and 11 bases, in that order; junction bases with no gene match: 16. The CDR3 spells CASSIRLGQGLPGAFF. CDR3 DNA sequence: TGTGCCAGTAGTATACGTTTAGGACAGGGACTTCCAGGGGCTTTCTTT.

This chain joins TRBV30 and TRBJ1-5; D might be TRBD1 (6 bases). V shed 3 bases and J shed 0 bases, with 21 bases lying between them. Germline lookup yields CDR1 GTSNPN and CDR2 SVGIG (reference sequence). The CDR3 runs 18 residues. The CDR3 coding sequence is TGTGCCTGGAGCCCCCCCCTAGCTCAGGGGTTTAGCAATCAGCCCCAGCATTTT. Protein product: CAWSPPLAQGFSNQPQHF.

This sequence joins TRBV5-4 and TRBJ2-3; the match to TRBD2 covers 9 bases. This CDR3 comprises 14 residues. CDR1 and CDR2 from the germline V gene are SGHNT and YYREEE (reference sequence). Trimming cost V 3 bases and J 2 bases; bases outside gene matches: 1. Written as DNA, the CDR3 is TGTGCCAGCAGCTCGGGACTAGCCACAGATACGCAGTATTTT. It translates to CASSSGLATDTQYF.

This chain joins TRBV4-2 and TRBJ1-6; 7 bases map to TRBD1. Germline lookup yields CDR1 LGHNA and CDR2 YNFKEQ. CDR3 length: 17 amino acids. The junction had 6 bases not matched to a gene; V was cut back by 0 bases and J by 4 bases. The CDR3 here is CASSQDSRDRYNSPLHF. Written as DNA, the CDR3 is TGTGCCAGCAGCCAAGATTCCCGGGACAGATATAATTCACCCCTCCACTTT.

This chain connects TRBV5-6 to TRBJ1-5; 9 positions agree with TRBD1. J gave up 7 bases and V 2 bases, and 4 bases lay outside the gene matches. The germline V gene encodes CDR1 SGHDT and CDR2 YYEEEE. CDR3 length: 14 amino acids. The CDR3 DNA reads TGTGCCAGCAGCTTCTGGGACAGGGAACAGCCCCAGCATTTT. This translates into CASSFWDREQPQHF.

The J gene is TRBJ2-5, the V gene TRBV5-1, with 7 bases aligning to TRBD2. J lost 4 bases, V lost 0 bases, and 6 bases had no gene match. Germline CDR1 SGHRS, CDR2 YFSETQ. CDR3 size: 15 residues. CDR3 sequence (DNA): TGCGCCAGCAGCTTGGTAGGGAGGGACGGAGAGACCCAGTACTTC. It is translated as CASSLVGRDGETQYF.

V is TRBV7-8 and J is TRBJ2-7; TRBD1 is a possible D gene (6 bases). Germline V gives CDR1 SGHVS, CDR2 FQNEAQ. With 5 bases removed from V and 2 bases from J, the gap between germline ends came to 13 bases. The CDR3 consists of 14 residues. The CDR3: CASSTGQIAYEQYF. The CDR3 DNA is TGTGCCAGCAGCACGGGACAAATAGCCTACGAGCAGTACTTC.

J is TRBJ2-3 and V is TRBV18; TRBD2 might be the D (6 bases). V lost 2 bases and J 2 bases, leaving 11 bases between the germline ends. The CDR3 has 15 residues. The germline CDR1 and CDR2 sequences are KGHSH and LQKENI. DNA of the CDR3: TGTGCCAGCTCACCATTCGGACTAAACACAGATACGCAGTATTTT. Amino acids: CASSPFGLNTDTQYF.

This chain connects TRBV9 to TRBJ2-5; unclear D gene. The CDR3 covers 13 residues. Trimming pared 5 bases from V and 4 bases from J, leaving 12 bases between. Germline V lookup: CDR1 SGDLS, CDR2 YYNGEE. The CDR3 reads CASSRSPPETQYF. In DNA, the CDR3 is TGTGCCAGCAGTAGAAGCCCCCCAGAGACCCAGTACTTC.

This chain uses TRBV30 with TRBJ1-1; the D is unclear. The CDR3 extends over 11 amino acids. The germline V gene has CDR1 GTSNPN and CDR2 SVGIG (reference sequence). V lost 2 bases and J 2 bases, leaving 3 bases between the germline ends. The CDR3 reads CAWSLNTEAFF. The CDR3 DNA follows: TGTGCCTGGAGTCTCAACACTGAAGCTTTCTTT.

The rearrangement uses TRBV5-4 and TRBJ1-4; possibly TRBD1 for D (5 bases). There are 13 residues in the CDR3. Per the germline V gene, CDR1 is SGHNT and CDR2 is YYREEE (reference sequence). The ends were cut back, 1 base at V and 7 bases at J, with 8 bases in the middle. DNA of the CDR3: TGTGCCAGCAGCTTGCGGGGACTTGAAAAACTGTTTTTT. Translation: CASSLRGLEKLFF.

Regarding this clone: The germline gene is not matched at one end of the junction; a read error may be the cause. The chain is built from TRBV5-1 and TRBJ1-2; TRBD1 matches 9 bases. The V gene's germline CDR1 is SGHRS and CDR2 YFSETQ. The CDR3 is 15 residues long. This CDR3 reads CASSPLGPGTGPYSF. The CDR3 DNA reads as TGCGCCAGCAGCCCCCTAGGTCCCGGGACAGGGCCGTACTCTTTC.

The V gene is TRBV28, the J gene TRBJ1-2; a weak D match, TRBD1 (5 bases). Trimming removed 5 bases at V and 3 bases at J, with 13 bases between. This CDR3 has 14 amino acids. Germline V gene lookup returns CDR1 MDHEN and CDR2 SYDVKM. Written as DNA, the CDR3 is TGTGCCAGCAGTCTCCTTCGACAGTACTATGGCTACACCTTC. This codes for CASSLLRQYYGYTF.

The rearrangement joins TRBV5-1 to TRBJ1-1, with D tentatively TRBD1 (6 bases). Germline V gives CDR1 SGHRS, CDR2 YFSETQ. Trimming removed 0 bases from V and 0 bases from J, with 12 bases in between. The CDR3 contains 16 residues. The CDR3 loop reads CASSLAGRGMNTEAFF. Here the CDR3 DNA reads TGCGCCAGCAGCTTGGCCGGCAGGGGAATGAACACTGAAGCTTTCTTT.

In DNA, the CDR3 is TGTGCCAGCAGATCCCCGGCGGGGGGGAAAGACAATGAGCAGTTCTTC. This gives the protein CASRSPAGGKDNEQFF. The chain couples TRBV14 to TRBJ2-1, with 9 bases that match TRBD2. The CDR3 is 16 residues long. The J segment lost 5 bases and the V segment lost 6 bases, leaving 11 bases of the junction unmatched. The germline gives CDR1 SGHDN, CDR2 FVKESK. Full variable domain (rest looked up from reference TRBV14 and TRBJ2-1): EAGVTQFPSHSVIEKGQTVTLRCDPISGHDNLYWYRRVMGKEIKFLLHFVKESKQDESGMPNNRFLAERTGGTYSTLKVQPAELEDSGVYFCASRSPAGGKDNEQFFGPGTRLTVL.

The count of this clone is one. V is TRBV4-1 and J is TRBJ1-2; TRBD1 matches at 8 bases. With V trimmed by 6 bases and J by 0 bases, 3 bases remained unmatched. The germline CDR1 and CDR2 sequences are MGHRA and YSYEKL. CDR3 length equals 14 residues. The CDR3 loop is CASRQTGANYGYTF. CDR3 coding DNA: TGCGCCAGCAGACAGACAGGGGCTAACTATGGCTACACCTTC.

This sequence joins TRBV5-4 and TRBJ2-5; weak D call: TRBD2 (7 bases). CDR1 is SGHNT and CDR2 is YYREEE in the germline V gene (reference sequence). The CDR3 loop spans 15 amino acids. The V end lost 0 bases, the J end lost 4 bases, and 13 bases lay between the germline ends. CDR3 bases: TGTGCCAGCAGCTTGGGGGGGGGCCTGGGAGAGACCCAGTACTTC. Translating it yields CASSLGGGLGETQYF.

V usage is TRBV5-1 and J usage is TRBJ2-7; the D gene is possibly TRBD2 (5 bases). This CDR3 region has 14 residues. Germline CDR1 and CDR2: SGHRS and YFSETQ. Trimming shortened V by 4 bases and J by 4 bases, and 15 bases separated the two germline ends. In DNA, the CDR3 is TGCGCCAGCAGCCTCCGGGCCTCGGGGTACGAGCAGTACTTC. This codes for CASSLRASGYEQYF.

The V gene is TRBV9, the J gene TRBJ2-2; 8 bases map to TRBD1. Germline V lookup: CDR1 SGDLS, CDR2 YYNGEE. J lost 2 bases, V lost 5 bases, and 8 bases had no gene match. The CDR3 sequence is 16 residues long. The CDR3 region is CASRGQGRDNTGELFF. In nucleotides, the CDR3 is TGTGCCAGCAGAGGACAGGGCCGGGACAACACCGGGGAGCTGTTTTTT.

V usage is TRBV5-1 and J usage is TRBJ2-1; possibly TRBD1 for D (5 bases). Between the trimmed V and J ends, which lost 0 bases and 2 bases, there was a span of 9 bases. Germline CDR1 reads SGHRS; CDR2 reads YFSETQ. The CDR3 length is 15 residues. As DNA, the CDR3 is TGCGCCAGCAGCTTGGGAAGGGGCCCCTACAATGAGCAGTTCTTC. Amino acid sequence: CASSLGRGPYNEQFF.

A single count supports this clone. The V and J genes are TRBV13 and TRBJ1-1, with a weak D call TRBD1 (6 bases). V was shortened by 4 bases and J by 0 bases, with 12 bases between the two germline ends. This CDR3 comprises 15 residues. Germline loops: CDR1 PRHDT, CDR2 FYEKMQ (reference sequence). The CDR3 coding sequence is TGTGCCAGCAGCTCCCCGGGACACATGAACACTGAAGCTTTCTTT. The encoded protein is CASSSPGHMNTEAFF.

This clone was seen a handful of times. J is TRBJ1-1 and V is TRBV3-1 (or the pseudogene TRBV3-2), with D possibly TRBD1 on 5 matching bases. This CDR3 region has 15 residues. The V end lost 2 bases, the J end lost 0 bases, and 10 bases lay between the germline ends. Germline assignment: CDR1 LGHDT and CDR2 YNNKEL (reference sequence). As DNA, the CDR3 is TGTGCCAGCAGCCAAACTGGGGGGATGAACACTGAAGCTTTCTTT. It specifies CASSQTGGMNTEAFF.

This clone was recorded a few times. The V gene is TRBV19, the J gene TRBJ2-3; 12 nucleotides match TRBD1. Germline V gives CDR1 LNHDA, CDR2 SQIVND (reference sequence). The V gene end was trimmed by 8 bases and the J gene end by 0 bases; junction bases not matched to a gene: 12. The CDR3 has 18 residues. CDR3 sequence reads: CASLKPGQGAQSTDTQYF. The CDR3 nucleotides are TGTGCCAGTCTTAAGCCGGGACAGGGGGCGCAAAGCACAGATACGCAGTATTTT.

The J gene is TRBJ2-2, the V gene TRBV12-3 or TRBV12-4; D unclear. Trimming pared 2 bases from V and 3 bases from J, leaving 4 bases between. The CDR3 has 13 amino acids. The DNA of the CDR3 is TGTGCCAGCAGTTTAACGGACACCGGGGAGCTGTTTTTT. Amino acid sequence: CASSLTDTGELFF.

This chain connects TRBV19 to TRBJ2-7; D is possibly TRBD1 (6 bases). Between the trimmed V and J ends, which lost 5 bases and 0 bases, there was a span of 17 bases. The length of the CDR3 is 16 residues. Germline V gives CDR1 LNHDA, CDR2 SQIVND (reference sequence). The chain's CDR3 is CASSGGPYSSSYEQYF. As DNA, the CDR3 is TGTGCCAGTAGTGGGGGCCCTTACAGCAGCTCCTACGAGCAGTACTTC.

J is TRBJ1-4 and V is TRBV5-1; D is possibly TRBD1 (5 bases). The CDR3 extends over 14 amino acids. Trimming cost V 0 bases and J 8 bases, with 11 bases left between them. Germline-derived CDR1 and CDR2 are SGHRS and YFSETQ. CDR3 sequence: CASSLEGPGEKLFF. The CDR3 DNA sequence: TGCGCCAGCAGCTTGGAAGGGCCAGGGGAAAAACTGTTTTTT.

The genes are TRBV6-5 and TRBJ2-7; D gene unclear. Per the germline V gene, CDR1 is MNHEY and CDR2 is SVGAGI. This CDR3 has 14 residues. The germline V and J ends were trimmed by 6 bases and 0 bases, with 12 bases remaining between them. The CDR3 DNA is TGTGCCAGCAGGAGGAACCTTCCCTCCTACGAGCAGTACTTC. Translation gives CASRRNLPSYEQYF.